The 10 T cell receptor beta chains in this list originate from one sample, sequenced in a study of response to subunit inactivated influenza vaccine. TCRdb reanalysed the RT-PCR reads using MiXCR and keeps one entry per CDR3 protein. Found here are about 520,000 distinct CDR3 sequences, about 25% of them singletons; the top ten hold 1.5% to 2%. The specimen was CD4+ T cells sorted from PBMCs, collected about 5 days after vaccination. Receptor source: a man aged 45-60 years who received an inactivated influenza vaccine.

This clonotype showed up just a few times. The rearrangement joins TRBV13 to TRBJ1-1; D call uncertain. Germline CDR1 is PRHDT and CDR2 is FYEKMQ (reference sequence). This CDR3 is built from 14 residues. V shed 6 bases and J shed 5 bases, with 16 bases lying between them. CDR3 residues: CASRINLRRTEAFF. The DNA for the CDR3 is TGTGCCAGCAGAATAAACCTCAGGCGAACTGAAGCTTTCTTT.

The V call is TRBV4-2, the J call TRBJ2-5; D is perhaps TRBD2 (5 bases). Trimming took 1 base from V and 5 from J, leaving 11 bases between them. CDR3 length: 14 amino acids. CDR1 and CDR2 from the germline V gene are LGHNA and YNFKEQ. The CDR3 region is CASSQAQLVETQYF. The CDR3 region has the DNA TGTGCCAGCAGCCAAGCCCAACTAGTTGAGACCCAGTACTTC.

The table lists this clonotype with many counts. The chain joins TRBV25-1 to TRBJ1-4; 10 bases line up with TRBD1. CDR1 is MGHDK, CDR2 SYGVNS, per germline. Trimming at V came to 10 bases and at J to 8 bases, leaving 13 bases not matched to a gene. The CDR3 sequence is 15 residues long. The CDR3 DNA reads TGTGCCACCCGGGACAGGGGAGGTAGAAACGAAAAACTGTTTTTT. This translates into CATRDRGGRNEKLFF.

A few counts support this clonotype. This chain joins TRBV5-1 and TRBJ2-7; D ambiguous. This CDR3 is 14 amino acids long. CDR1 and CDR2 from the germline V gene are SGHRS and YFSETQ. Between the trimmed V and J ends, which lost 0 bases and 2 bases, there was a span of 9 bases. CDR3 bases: TGCGCCAGCAGCTTGGAGGTCAGAACCTACGAGCAGTACTTC. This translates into CASSLEVRTYEQYF.

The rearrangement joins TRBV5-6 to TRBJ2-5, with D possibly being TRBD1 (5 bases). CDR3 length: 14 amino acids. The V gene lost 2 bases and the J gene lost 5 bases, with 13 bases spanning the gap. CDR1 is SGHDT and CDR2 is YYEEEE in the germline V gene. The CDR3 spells CASSFAGLRETQYF. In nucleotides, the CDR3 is TGTGCCAGCAGCTTTGCAGGGTTGAGGGAGACCCAGTACTTC.

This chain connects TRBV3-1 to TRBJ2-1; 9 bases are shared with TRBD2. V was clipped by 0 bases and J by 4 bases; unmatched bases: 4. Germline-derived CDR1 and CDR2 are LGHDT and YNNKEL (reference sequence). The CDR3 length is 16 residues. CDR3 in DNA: TGTGCCAGCAGCCAAGATTTCGGACTAGCGTACAATGAGCAGTTCTTC. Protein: CASSQDFGLAYNEQFF.

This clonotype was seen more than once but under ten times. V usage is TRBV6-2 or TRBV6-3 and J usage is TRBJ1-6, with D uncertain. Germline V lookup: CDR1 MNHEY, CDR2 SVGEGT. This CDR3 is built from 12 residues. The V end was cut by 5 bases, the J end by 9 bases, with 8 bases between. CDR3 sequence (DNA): TGTGCCAGCAGTAAGGACCCTTCACCCCTCCACTTT. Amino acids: CASSKDPSPLHF.

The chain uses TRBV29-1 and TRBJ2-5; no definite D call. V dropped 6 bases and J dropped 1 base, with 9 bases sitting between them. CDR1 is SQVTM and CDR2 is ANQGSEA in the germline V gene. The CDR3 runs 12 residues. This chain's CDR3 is CSVWQSQETQYF. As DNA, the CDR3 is TGCAGCGTCTGGCAGAGCCAAGAGACCCAGTACTTC.

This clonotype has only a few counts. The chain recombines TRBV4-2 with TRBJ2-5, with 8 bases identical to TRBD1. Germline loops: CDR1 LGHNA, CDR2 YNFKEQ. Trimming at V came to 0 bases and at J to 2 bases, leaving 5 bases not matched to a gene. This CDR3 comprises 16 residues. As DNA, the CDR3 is TGTGCCAGCAGCCAAGATGGCAGGGGGCCTCAAGAGACCCAGTACTTC. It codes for CASSQDGRGPQETQYF.

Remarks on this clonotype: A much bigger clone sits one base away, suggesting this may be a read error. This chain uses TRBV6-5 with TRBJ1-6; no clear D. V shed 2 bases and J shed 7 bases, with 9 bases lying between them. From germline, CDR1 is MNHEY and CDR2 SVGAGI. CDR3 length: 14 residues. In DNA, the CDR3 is TGTGCCAGCAGTTACGGGCAGGAAAATTCACCCCTCCACTTT. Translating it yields CASSYGQENSPLHF.